This T cell receptor (beta chain) was documented in a study of T cells after yellow fever vaccination. TCRdb called the 5' RACE reads again in MiXCR, with one record for every CDR3 protein. The profile covers under 350,000 distinct CDR3 sequences, with over 4% appearing a single time and just under 25% taken by the ten largest. Ten or more counts support this clonotype. This material consisted of PBMCs, taken 5 days after the yellow fever booster vaccination. The sequence was obtained from a man aged 18 to 29 who received the YFV17D yellow fever vaccine.

The CDR3 nucleotides are TGTGCCAGCAGCCCCAACCGGGCGGGGACGGACAATGAGCAGTTCTTC. It is translated as CASSPNRAGTDNEQFF. The chain employs TRBV3-1 and TRBJ2-1; TRBD2 might be the D (6 bases). The CDR3 runs to 16 residues. Germline lookup yields CDR1 LGHDT and CDR2 YNNKEL (reference sequence). With 4 bases removed from V and 5 bases from J, the gap between germline ends came to 18 bases.